The text below deals with one T cell receptor beta chain. No antigen is known for it. These data originate in a study of CD8+CD57+ T cells in acquired aplastic anemia. Study-level points and caveats: Patients had roughly 29 CD8+ CDR3 sequences in common with controls (the shared set).

This CDR3 spans 16 amino acids. J was trimmed by 7 bases and V by 0 bases; bases with no gene match: 8. Germline lookup yields CDR1 SEHNR and CDR2 FQNEAQ (reference sequence). Genomic DNA, serving as template, underwent TCR beta VDJ and CDR3 profiling. MiXCR, run by TCRdb on the reads, gives a single entry per CDR3 protein. This sample has a few hundred thousand distinct CDR3 sequences, with under 55% found just once. Patients chosen for sequencing had CD8+CD57+ cells that had expanded, as shown by flow cytometry. At the time of blood sampling, patients had not yet received any therapy. This TCR derives from a human donor with aplastic anemia. The sequencing sample was made of sorted CD4+, CD8+, or CD8+CD57+ T cells (not recorded which) from PBMCs. The rearrangement uses TRBV7-9 and TRBJ2-5, with TRBD1 matching 10 bases. The DNA for the CDR3 is TGTGCCAGCAGCTTAGCTGACAGGGGGCAAAAAGTGACCCAGTACTTC. The encoded protein is CASSLADRGQKVTQYF.